Presented here are 30 T cell receptor beta chains from one specimen sequenced in a study of blood T cell repertoires in COVID-19. Generated by immunoSEQ multiplex PCR, the TCRdb table keeps only in-frame clones and is missing some. The repertoire holds approximately 280,000 clones, with roughly 90% as singletons. The sequencing sample was made of peripheral blood. These receptors all come from a man aged 18 to 30 with active or convalescent COVID-19.

This clone was observed a single time. This chain uses TRBV4-3 with TRBJ2-1; 7 nucleotides line up with TRBD2. V shed 0 bases and J 5 bases; nucleotides not matched to a gene: 4. Germline V CDR1 and CDR2: LGHNA, YSLEER. The CDR3 length is 15 residues. The CDR3 region is CASSQDSGLNNEQFF. DNA of the CDR3: TGCGCCAGCAGCCAAGATAGCGGGCTTAACAATGAGCAGTTCTTC.

CDR3 region: CASSPTGQNEKLFF. The CDR3 DNA sequence: TGTGCCAGCAGCCCCACAGGCCAGAATGAAAAACTGTTTTTT. This rearrangement joins TRBV9 to TRBJ1-4, with D possibly TRBD1 on 5 matching bases. Germline CDR1 is SGDLS and CDR2 is YYNGEE. The CDR3 length is 14 residues. Trimming took off 4 bases at V and 5 bases at J, with 12 bases between the two ends.

The chain joins TRBV19 to TRBJ1-4; 7 bases align to TRBD1. V shed 9 bases and J 0 bases; nucleotides not matched to a gene: 10. From germline, CDR1 is LNHDA and CDR2 SQIVND (reference sequence). The CDR3 has 16 amino acids. CDR3 DNA: TGTGCCAGCGTCGGGACAGCTACCGCAACTAATGAAAAACTGTTTTTT. This encodes CASVGTATATNEKLFF.

The chain's CDR3 is CASSLGGIGGETQYF. The CDR3 DNA is TGTGCCAGCAGCTTGGGAGGGATAGGAGGTGAGACCCAGTACTTC. The chain has TRBV5-4 and TRBJ2-5, with D possibly being TRBD2 (5 bases). The CDR3 has 15 residues. The germline V and J ends were trimmed by 0 bases and 5 bases, with 14 bases remaining between them. Germline-derived CDR1 and CDR2 are SGHNT and YYREEE (reference sequence).

This chain joins TRBV7-9 and TRBJ1-1; D not certain. Looked up from germline, CDR1 is SEHNR and CDR2 is FQNEAQ (reference sequence). This CDR3 has 13 amino acids. The V end was cut by 7 bases, the J end by 5 bases, with 14 bases between. In nucleotides, the CDR3 is TGTGCCAGCACCATCGGTTTGGAGACTGAAGCTTTCTTT. Protein: CASTIGLETEAFF.

Judged by abundance, this clone is large. V is TRBV6-4 and J is TRBJ2-3; 11 positions match TRBD2. This CDR3 contains 18 residues. Germline V gene data show CDR1 as MRHNA and CDR2 as SNTAGT. The junction had 9 bases not matched to a gene; V was cut back by 0 bases and J by 4 bases. In DNA, the CDR3 is TGTGCCAGCAGTGACTCCCGAAGGTCTAGCGGGGGGTCAGATACGCAGTATTTT. As protein: CASSDSRRSSGGSDTQYF.

The V gene is TRBV20-1, the J gene TRBJ2-7, with D possibly TRBD1 on 6 matching bases. V was clipped by 3 bases and J by 0 bases, with 12 bases between them. Germline CDR1 and CDR2: DFQATT and SNEGSKA (reference sequence). The CDR3 sequence is 14 residues long. As DNA, the CDR3 is TGCAGTGCTAGTGTACAGGACAGCTCCTACGAGCAGTACTTC. Residues: CSASVQDSSYEQYF.

The chain uses TRBV3-1 (or the pseudogene TRBV3-2) and TRBJ2-7, with 8 positions matching TRBD2. V lost 3 bases and J lost 3; bases outside the gene matches: 7. Germline CDR1 and CDR2: LGHDT and YNNKEL (reference sequence). The CDR3 consists of 15 residues. In DNA form, the CDR3 reads TGTGCCAGCAGCCATAATCGGGGGGGACGCTACGAGCAGTACTTC. Protein product: CASSHNRGGRYEQYF.

CDR3 sequence reads: CASSQGQGTNTEAFF. The CDR3 bases are TGCGCCAGCAGCCAAGGACAGGGGACGAACACTGAAGCTTTCTTT. This chain joins TRBV4-3 and TRBJ1-1; TRBD1 matches at 8 bases. Germline loops: CDR1 LGHNA, CDR2 YSLEER. The CDR3 consists of 15 residues. J was trimmed by 1 base and V by 1 base; bases with no gene match: 2.

The genes are TRBV5-6 and TRBJ2-5; D not resolved. Germline V CDR1 and CDR2: SGHDT, YYEEEE. This CDR3 is built from 14 residues. V was cut by 4 bases and J by 4 bases, with 14 bases left in between. The CDR3 region has the DNA TGTGCCAGCAGCCAGACTTCACTATCAGAGACCCAGTACTTC. This gives the protein CASSQTSLSETQYF.

This clone was seen only once. The rearrangement links TRBV3-1 (or the pseudogene TRBV3-2) to TRBJ1-2; D call uncertain. CDR1 and CDR2 (germline): LGHDT, YNNKEL (reference sequence). This CDR3 is built from 15 residues. The ends were cut back, 0 bases at V and 0 bases at J, with 8 bases in the middle. The CDR3: CASSQDFAANYGYTF. Here the CDR3 DNA reads TGTGCCAGCAGCCAAGATTTCGCAGCTAACTATGGCTACACCTTC.

This chain links TRBV5-1 with TRBJ2-6; D is unclear. The CDR3 length is 15 residues. Trimming shortened V by 0 bases and J by 0 bases, and 4 bases separated the two germline ends. Germline-derived CDR1 and CDR2 are SGHRS and YFSETQ. CDR3 in amino acids: CASSLVRSGANVLTF. For the CDR3, the DNA is TGCGCCAGCAGCTTGGTGCGCTCTGGGGCCAACGTCCTGACTTTC.

This chain connects TRBV11-2 to TRBJ1-2; TRBD1 matches 8 bases. The CDR3 sequence is 17 residues long. The V and J ends lost 0 bases and 1 base, in that order; junction bases with no gene match: 7. Per the germline V gene, CDR1 is SGHAT and CDR2 is FQNNGV. CDR3 nucleotides: TGTGCCAGCAGCTTAGATCACTCAGGGGGCATTAACTATGGCTACACCTTC. This codes for CASSLDHSGGINYGYTF.

This clone was detected once. The V call is TRBV4-2, the J call TRBJ2-3; D might be TRBD2 (5 bases). The length of the CDR3 is 18 residues. The V and J ends lost 0 bases and 3 bases respectively, with 19 bases between them. CDR1 LGHNA and CDR2 YNFKEQ come from the germline V gene. The CDR3 DNA is TGTGCCAGCAGCCAAGATGGGCTAGTCGGGGTCCAGACAGATACGCAGTATTTT. Residues: CASSQDGLVGVQTDTQYF.

V and J are TRBV3-1 (or the pseudogene TRBV3-2) and TRBJ1-4, with D perhaps TRBD1 (6 bases). Looked up from germline, CDR1 is LGHDT and CDR2 is YNNKEL (reference sequence). The CDR3 contains 15 residues. Trimming stripped 0 bases from V and 3 bases from J, with 8 bases between. The CDR3 here is CASSQEDSSNEKLFF. CDR3 bases: TGTGCCAGCAGCCAAGAGGACAGCTCTAATGAAAAACTGTTTTTT.

The J gene is TRBJ2-1, the V gene TRBV6-4; tentatively, D is TRBD2 (6 bases). The length of the CDR3 is 13 residues. In germline, CDR1 is MRHNA, CDR2 SNTAGT. V shed 4 bases and J shed 10 bases, with 14 bases lying between them. The CDR3 spells CASSGQAGGEQFF. The CDR3 DNA reads as TGTGCCAGCAGTGGGCAGGCAGGAGGGGAGCAGTTCTTC.

J is TRBJ1-4 and V is TRBV24-1; no definite D call. Germline V gene sequence: CDR1 KGHDR, CDR2 SFDVKD. V was pared by 4 bases and J by 8 bases, with 4 bases between. The CDR3 totals 11 residues. The CDR3 DNA reads TGTGCCACCAGTGACGGGGAAAAACTGTTTTTT. The encoded protein is CATSDGEKLFF.

CDR3 amino acids: CASSAGGRVWGETQYF. In DNA form, the CDR3 reads TGTGCCAGCAGCGCCGGGGGAAGGGTTTGGGGAGAGACCCAGTACTTC. The chain uses TRBV9 and TRBJ2-5, with D tentatively TRBD2 (6 bases). The CDR3 consists of 16 residues. Per germline, CDR1 SGDLS and CDR2 YYNGEE. The V end lost 3 bases, the J end lost 4 bases, and 19 bases lay between the germline ends.

The chain joins TRBV19 to TRBJ2-1; TRBD2 matches at 8 bases. CDR3 length equals 15 residues. V lost 3 bases to trimming and J lost 4 bases; unmatched junction nucleotides: 5. Germline V gene sequence: CDR1 LNHDA, CDR2 SQIVND (reference sequence). CDR3 protein: CASSIAGGAYNEQFF. The CDR3 DNA reads as TGTGCCAGTAGTATCGCGGGGGGCGCGTACAATGAGCAGTTCTTC.

The rearrangement uses TRBV7-2 and TRBJ1-1, with 9 bases matching TRBD1. CDR1 and CDR2 from the germline V gene are SGHTA and FQGNSA. V shed 0 bases and J 5 bases; nucleotides not matched to a gene: 13. The CDR3 is made up of 18 amino acids. As DNA, the CDR3 is TGTGCCAGCAGCTTAGCATGGACAGGGGAGGCGGTTTGGACTGAAGCTTTCTTT. Its translation: CASSLAWTGEAVWTEAFF.

The chain uses TRBV4-3 and TRBJ2-7; D may be TRBD1 (6 bases). CDR1 is LGHNA, CDR2 YSLEER, per germline. The CDR3 has 16 residues. V dropped 1 base and J dropped 5 bases, with 18 bases sitting between them. The CDR3 nucleotides read TGCGCCAGCAGCCAAGTGGCTACCGACAGGCTCCACGAGCAGTACTTC. It is translated as CASSQVATDRLHEQYF.

This chain connects TRBV29-1 to TRBJ1-1; no firm D call. This CDR3 is 12 amino acids long. Germline CDR1 reads SQVTM; CDR2 reads ANQGSEA. V lost 2 bases and J lost 3, with 7 bases in between. CDR3 bases: TGCAGCGTTGAACACAGTTACACTGAAGCTTTCTTT. Translating gives CSVEHSYTEAFF.

The gene calls are TRBV12-3 or TRBV12-4 and TRBJ2-1; weak D call: TRBD1 (6 bases). The CDR3 runs to 12 residues. The V gene lost 6 bases and the J gene lost 12 bases, with 15 bases spanning the gap. The DNA of the CDR3 is TGTGCCAGCAGCTCTGAGGGGGTGGCGCAGTTCTTC. Its protein product is CASSSEGVAQFF.

The chain uses TRBV9 and TRBJ1-6; D gene unclear. V was pared by 0 bases and J by 5 bases, with 15 bases between. This CDR3 has 17 residues. Germline CDR1 SGDLS, CDR2 YYNGEE. The CDR3 loop is CASSVAGVGGHNSPLHF. CDR3 nucleotide sequence: TGTGCCAGCAGCGTAGCTGGAGTGGGTGGTCATAATTCACCCCTCCACTTT.

This chain links TRBV9 with TRBJ1-1, with D maybe TRBD1 (6 bases). Germline CDR1 SGDLS, CDR2 YYNGEE. Trimming cost V 4 bases and J 2 bases, with 21 bases left between them. CDR3 length equals 17 residues. The CDR3 sequence: CASSHSPRGGGNTEAFF. In nucleotides, the CDR3 is TGTGCCAGCAGCCATTCTCCAAGAGGGGGGGGAAACACTGAAGCTTTCTTT.

Notes on this clone: Additional DNA sequences in this sample encode the identical CDR3. The V gene is TRBV18, the J gene TRBJ2-3; possible D gene TRBD1, 5 bases. The CDR3 runs 14 residues. The germline V and J ends were trimmed by 6 bases and 0 bases, with 10 bases remaining between them. Looked up from germline, CDR1 is KGHSH and CDR2 is LQKENI. The CDR3: CASSPRASTDTQYF. The CDR3 DNA follows: TGTGCCAGCTCCCCCAGGGCCAGCACAGATACGCAGTATTTT.

The genes are TRBV6-1 and TRBJ1-5; maybe TRBD1 (6 bases). The CDR3 is made up of 16 amino acids. The V end lost 3 bases, the J end lost 4 bases, and 16 bases lay between the germline ends. CDR1 and CDR2 (germline): MNHNS, SASEGT. The CDR3 nucleotides read TGTGCCAGCAGTGACTTTGAGGCAGGGGCGAATCAGCCCCAGCATTTT. Protein product: CASSDFEAGANQPQHF.

The rearrangement uses TRBV7-2 and TRBJ2-4, with unresolved D. The CDR3 is made up of 14 amino acids. The V end lost 5 bases, the J end lost 3 bases, and 11 bases lay between the germline ends. Germline CDR1 and CDR2: SGHTA and FQGNSA. The CDR3 DNA reads as TGTGCCAGCAGCCTCCCAGGAAGCAAAAACATTCAGTACTTC. This sequence encodes CASSLPGSKNIQYF. The whole variable domain, filled in from reference TRBV7-2 and TRBJ2-4, reads GAGVSQSPSNKVTEKGKDVELRCDPISGHTALYWYRQSLGQGLEFLIYFQGNSAPDKSGLPSDRFSAERTGGSVSTLTIQRTQQEDSAVYLCASSLPGSKNIQYFGAGTRLSVL.

The V gene is TRBV7-9, the J gene TRBJ1-5, with unresolved D. Looked up from germline, CDR1 is SEHNR and CDR2 is FQNEAQ (reference sequence). The V and J ends lost 4 bases and 2 bases respectively, with 9 bases between them. The CDR3 has 14 amino acids. CDR3 coding DNA: TGTGCCAGCAGCTCCGACATGGGCAATCAGCCCCAGCATTTT. It is translated as CASSSDMGNQPQHF.

The chain carries TRBV18 and TRBJ1-2, with 9 bases that match TRBD1. The CDR3 covers 15 residues. CDR1 and CDR2 (germline): KGHSH, LQKENI. Unmatched junction bases numbered 4, after V lost 3 bases and J lost 2 bases. DNA for the CDR3: TGTGCCAGCTCACCGGGGACAGGGACGAACTATGGCTACACCTTC. The encoded protein is CASSPGTGTNYGYTF.